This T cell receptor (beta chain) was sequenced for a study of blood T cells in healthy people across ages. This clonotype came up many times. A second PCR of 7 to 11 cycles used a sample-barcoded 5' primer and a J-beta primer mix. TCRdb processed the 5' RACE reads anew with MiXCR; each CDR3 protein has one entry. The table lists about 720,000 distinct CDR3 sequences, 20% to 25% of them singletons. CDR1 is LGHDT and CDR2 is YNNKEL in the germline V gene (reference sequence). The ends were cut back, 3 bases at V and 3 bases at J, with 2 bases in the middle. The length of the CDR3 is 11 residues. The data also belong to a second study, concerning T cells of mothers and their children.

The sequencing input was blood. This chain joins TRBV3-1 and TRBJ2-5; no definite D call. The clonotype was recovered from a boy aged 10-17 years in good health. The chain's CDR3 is CASSHKETQYF. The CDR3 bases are TGTGCCAGCAGCCACAAAGAGACCCAGTACTTC.